This T cell receptor (beta chain) was recorded in a study of shared clonotypes between healthy human individuals. The study's findings and limits: Read depth was anticipated to influence clonotype sharing among donors. Memory subsets had estimated richness that was generally smaller than that of naive subsets. A few donors showed sharing of about 4.6% of naive CD4 clonotypes.

The CDR3 covers 13 residues. Germline V gene sequence: CDR1 SGHDT, CDR2 YYEEEE. V gave up 0 bases and J gave up 2 bases, with 3 bases separating them. Profiling relied on immunoSEQ multiplex PCR, and the TCRdb table lists in-frame clones only, not all of them. The sample has around 350,000 clones, around 79% seen once; the top ten hold more than 9%. Worth noting for this clone: What it binds is unknown.

The chain couples TRBV5-6 to TRBJ2-1; D ambiguous. The TCR sequence derives from a man younger than 40 in good health. The specimen sequenced was memory CD4+ T cells sorted from blood. Subset indicated: CD45RA-negative fraction. The CDR3 loop is CASSLDTYNEQFF. The CDR3 DNA reads as TGTGCCAGCAGCTTGGATACCTACAATGAGCAGTTCTTC.